What follows describes a single TCR beta chain. This clone was observed once. There is no known antigen for this receptor. No clone much larger than this one lies a single base away; base qualities are absent. These data belong to a study of shared T cell receptors in the human thymus (dated by TCRdb to the early 2020s). Background for the entire study: The study examined how the human thymus generates shared, self-reactive T-cell receptor alpha chains.

Receptor libraries were prepared by the immunoSEQ multiplex PCR assay. TCRdb's version of the immuneACCESS table is confined to in-frame rearrangements and falls short of the full clone set. An unresolved V gene accounts for under half of the shortfall where checked; the remainder is of unknown origin. For this sample there are 72,000 or so clones; nearly 95% appear just once. Together, the top ten hold less than 0.04% of the sample. The source of this sequence is a human donor. The material sequenced was thymocytes.

The CDR3 loop reads CASSQIITVGQGPRGNTGELFF. The sequence in DNA is TGCGCCAGCAGCCAGATTATCACCGTCGGACAGGGGCCTCGAGGGAACACCGGGGAGCTGTTTTTT. The sequence links TRBV4-1 to TRBJ2-2; TRBD1 lines up with 9 middle nucleotides. CDR1 and CDR2 (MGHRA, YSYEKL) derive from the germline V gene. Relative to germline, V is missing 3 bases and J is missing 1 base, with 21 bases of the junction outside any gene match. The CDR3, from cysteine to phenylalanine, totals 22 residues. Of the read, only the CDR3 DNA is kept; its 66 bases are in frame from base 1.